This is a list of T cell receptor beta chains from one sample in a study of T cells in Graves' hyperthyroidism and ophthalmopathy. TCRdb ran MiXCR on the multiplex PCR reads and lists one entry per CDR3 protein. The top ten hold roughly an eighth of the sample, which has approximately 690,000 distinct CDR3 sequences, approximately 15% seen once. Sequenced sample: blood. Receptor source: a woman aged 45-65 years with Graves' ophthalmopathy. Each CDR3 is given with its conserved first and last residue. The D gene is left open where the match is weak. Only part of the rows carry a size: once, few, many, or a class if the clone is expanded.

v_call	d_call	j_call	clone_size	cdr3_aa	cdr3_nt
TRBV6-6	.	TRBJ1-2	many	CASGYASAGRDGYTF	TGTGCCAGCGGTTACGCCTCGGCAGGGCGGGATGGCTACACCTTC
TRBV12-3/TRBV12-4	.	TRBJ1-2	many	CASSPNPNYGYTF	TGTGCCAGCAGCCCCAACCCGAACTATGGCTACACCTTC
TRBV9	TRBD2	TRBJ2-3	.	CASSVDGAGGGTDTQYF	TGTGCCAGCAGCGTAGATGGGGCGGGAGGTGGCACAGATACGCAGTATTTT
TRBV20-1	.	TRBJ1-6	many	CSATRAKDSPLHF	TGCAGTGCTACCCGGGCCAAGGATTCACCCCTCCACTTT
TRBV7-2	TRBD2	TRBJ2-7	.	CASSLARTSGNYEQYF	TGTGCCAGCAGCTTAGCGAGGACTAGCGGGAATTACGAGCAGTACTTC
TRBV12-3/TRBV12-4	.	TRBJ2-5	.	CASTWGDGTQYF	TGTGCCAGCACTTGGGGGGATGGGACCCAGTACTTC
TRBV20-1	.	TRBJ1-1	many	CSARQGNTEAFF	TGCAGTGCTAGACAGGGGAACACTGAAGCTTTCTTT
TRBV9	TRBD2	TRBJ2-2	.	CASGGSLNTGELFF	TGTGCCAGCGGCGGGAGCCTGAACACCGGGGAGCTGTTTTTT
TRBV6-2/TRBV6-3	.	TRBJ2-7	many	CAGRPGGQGTYEQYF	TGTGCCGGCCGACCCGGAGGTCAAGGGACCTACGAGCAGTACTTC
TRBV5-5	.	TRBJ2-5	many	CASSPGSTQETQYF	TGTGCCAGCAGCCCGGGCAGCACTCAAGAGACCCAGTACTTC
TRBV5-1	TRBD2	TRBJ2-1	many	CASSLGSGRTVDEQFF	TGCGCCAGCAGCTTGGGTAGCGGGAGAACAGTGGATGAGCAGTTCTTC
TRBV5-6	TRBD1	TRBJ1-5	many	CASSWAGGRDSNQPQHF	TGTGCCAGCAGCTGGGCAGGGGGTCGGGATAGCAATCAGCCCCAGCATTTT
TRBV28	.	TRBJ2-7	many	CASSPTLNEQYF	TGTGCCAGCAGTCCCACCTTGAACGAGCAGTACTTC
TRBV5-6	TRBD1	TRBJ1-1	few	CASSLNYGTGGRVNTEAFF	TGTGCCAGCAGCTTGAACTACGGGACAGGGGGCCGGGTGAACACTGAAGCTTTCTTT
TRBV25-1	.	TRBJ2-3	.	CASARDLGDTQYF	TGTGCCAGCGCCCGGGACTTAGGCGATACGCAGTATTTT
TRBV2	.	TRBJ1-6	many	CASSDGERLSPLHF	TGTGCCAGCAGTGACGGGGAACGTCTTTCACCCCTCCACTTT
TRBV6-1	.	TRBJ2-2	few	CASTSSAGTGELFF	TGTGCCAGCACATCTTCGGCGGGAACCGGGGAGCTGTTTTTT
TRBV7-6	.	TRBJ1-1	many	CASSSIYRSTFLNTEAFF	TGTGCCAGCAGCTCGATCTACAGGAGTACGTTCCTGAACACTGAAGCTTTCTTT
TRBV9	.	TRBJ2-7	.	CASSVEGWSYEQYF	TGTGCCAGCAGCGTAGAAGGGTGGTCTTACGAGCAGTACTTC
TRBV6-4	TRBD2	TRBJ2-1	few	CASFTHGRGSSYNEQFF	TGTGCCAGCTTTACACACGGGAGGGGAAGCTCCTACAATGAGCAGTTCTTC
TRBV5-1	TRBD2	TRBJ2-7	many	CASSLADLAGGSYEQYF	TGCGCCAGCAGCTTGGCCGATTTAGCGGGAGGTTCCTACGAGCAGTACTTC
TRBV19	TRBD1	TRBJ1-2	few	CASSTSQGALNGYTF	TGTGCCAGTAGTACTTCACAGGGGGCGTTAAATGGCTACACCTTC
TRBV7-2	TRBD2	TRBJ2-4	few	CASSLSLRGLAGVKVKNIQYF	TGTGCCAGCAGCTTATCCCTACGGGGACTAGCGGGAGTAAAGGTAAAAAACATTCAGTACTTC